This passage covers 4 T cell receptor beta chains from one sample sequenced in a study of blood T cell repertoires in COVID-19. The repertoire was sequenced with immunoSEQ multiplex PCR; TCRdb's copy has only in-frame clones and lacks some. Here the sample spans about 280,000 clones, about 89% being singletons. The sequencing input was peripheral blood. These TCRs come from a man aged 35 to 55 with acute or convalescent COVID-19.

V gene TRBV7-8 combines with J gene TRBJ1-5; no clear D. V gave up 8 bases and J gave up 1 base, with 12 bases separating them. Germline V lookup: CDR1 SGHVS, CDR2 FQNEAQ. This CDR3 contains 14 residues. CDR3 amino acids: CASSLSLSNQPQHF. As DNA, the CDR3 is TGTGCCAGCTCCCTGAGTTTGAGCAATCAGCCCCAGCATTTT.

The gene calls are TRBV7-9 and TRBJ2-7, with D possibly being TRBD2 (6 bases). V lost 5 bases and J lost 5, with 19 bases in between. The CDR3 is 15 amino acids. Germline V CDR1 and CDR2: SEHNR, FQNEAQ (reference sequence). The CDR3, as DNA: TGTGCCAGCAGCACAAAGGGGAGGATTGGAGACGAGCAGTACTTC. Its translation is CASSTKGRIGDEQYF.

The rearrangement links TRBV7-2 to TRBJ1-2; D perhaps matches TRBD1 (5 bases). Germline CDR1 is SGHTA and CDR2 is FQGNSA. Between the trimmed V and J ends, which lost 6 bases and 2 bases, there was a span of 10 bases. The CDR3 extends over 13 amino acids. CDR3 nucleotides: TGTGCCAGCAGGGCGGGGCAGAACTATGGCTACACCTTC. Translating it yields CASRAGQNYGYTF.

The rearrangement uses TRBV29-1 and TRBJ1-1; TRBD1 aligns across 7 bases. V dropped 6 bases and J dropped 1; count of bases not matched to a gene: 5. This CDR3 comprises 13 residues. Germline assignment: CDR1 SQVTM and CDR2 ANQGSEA. The CDR3 reads CSVGTAWNTEAFF. DNA of the CDR3: TGCAGCGTCGGGACAGCCTGGAACACTGAAGCTTTCTTT. The full variable domain, with the rest looked up from reference TRBV29-1 and TRBJ1-1, is SAVISQKPSRDICQRGTSLTIQCQVDSQVTMMFWYRQQPGQSLTLIATANQGSEATYESGFVIDKFPISRPNLTFSTLTVSNMSPEDSSIYLCSVGTAWNTEAFFGQGTRLTVV.